This T cell receptor beta chain came from a study of response to subunit inactivated influenza vaccine. Overall study findings and caveats: There was a suggestion from the authors that each seasonal influenza vaccination recruits few new T cells.

MiXCR, applied by TCRdb to the RT-PCR reads, yields one record per CDR3 protein. This table holds 250,000 to 350,000 distinct CDR3 sequences, roughly 22% found once. A word on this clonotype: What it binds is unknown.

The receptor was isolated from a man aged 45 to 75 who received an inactivated influenza vaccine. Material: PBMCs from blood, obtained about 20 months after vaccination.

This CDR3 is CSADRGIEETQYF. The DNA for the CDR3 is TGCAGTGCCGACAGGGGGATTGAAGAGACCCAGTACTTC. The chain combines TRBV20-1 with TRBJ2-5, with 9 positions matching TRBD1. The V gene's germline CDR1 is DFQATT and CDR2 SNEGSKA (reference sequence). The CDR3 sequence is 13 residues long. J gave up 3 bases and V 6 bases, and 5 bases lay outside the gene matches.